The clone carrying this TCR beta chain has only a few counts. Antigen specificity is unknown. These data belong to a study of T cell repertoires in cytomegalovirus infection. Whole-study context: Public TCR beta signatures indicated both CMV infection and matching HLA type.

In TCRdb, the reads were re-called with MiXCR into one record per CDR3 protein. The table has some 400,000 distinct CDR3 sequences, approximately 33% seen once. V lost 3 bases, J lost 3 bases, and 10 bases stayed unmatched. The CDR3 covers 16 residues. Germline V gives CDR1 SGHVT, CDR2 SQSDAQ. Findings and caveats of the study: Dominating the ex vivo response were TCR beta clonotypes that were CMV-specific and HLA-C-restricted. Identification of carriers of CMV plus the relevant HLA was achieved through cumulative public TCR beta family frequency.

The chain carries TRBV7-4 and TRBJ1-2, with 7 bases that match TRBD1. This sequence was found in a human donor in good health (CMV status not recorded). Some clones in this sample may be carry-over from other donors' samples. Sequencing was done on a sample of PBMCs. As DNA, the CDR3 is TGTGCCAGCAGCTTTTTGCCGGGACAGCACCACTATGGCTACACCTTC. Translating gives CASSFLPGQHHYGYTF.